This passage covers 32 T cell receptor beta chains from one sample sequenced in a study of blood T cell repertoires in COVID-19. The data were produced by immunoSEQ multiplex PCR, yet TCRdb's version contains in-frame clones alone and is incomplete. The repertoire holds hundreds of thousands of clones, with over 75% as singletons. Sequenced sample: PBMCs or T cells enriched from blood (not recorded which). Receptors were obtained from a middle-aged man who had recovered from COVID-19.

V gene TRBV7-2 combines with J gene TRBJ1-5; 8 positions match TRBD1. J was trimmed by 2 bases and V by 3 bases; bases with no gene match: 6. Looked up from germline, CDR1 is SGHTA and CDR2 is FQGNSA. The CDR3 extends over 16 amino acids. The CDR3 coding sequence is TGTGCCAGCAGCTTTCGGACAGGGTATGGCAATCAGCCCCAGCATTTT. Its translation: CASSFRTGYGNQPQHF.

This clone has just one count. The chain combines TRBV16 with TRBJ2-1, with a weak D call TRBD2 (6 bases). Per the germline V gene, CDR1 is KGHSY and CDR2 is FQNENV. V gave up 4 bases and J gave up 6 bases, with 16 bases separating them. The CDR3 totals 15 residues. The CDR3 coding sequence is TGTGCCAGCAGCCGCTTGGCGGGGCGTAGCAATGAGCAGTTCTTC. Encoded protein: CASSRLAGRSNEQFF.

In its sample, this clone was seen once. The rearrangement uses TRBV25-1 and TRBJ1-6; D possibly corresponds to TRBD1 (5 bases). Germline assignment: CDR1 MGHDK and CDR2 SYGVNS. The length of the CDR3 is 12 residues. V was clipped by 6 bases and J by 9 bases, with 9 bases between them. DNA for the CDR3: TGTGCCAGCAGGGACATTATTTCACCCCTCCACTTT. Its protein is CASRDIISPLHF.

V usage is TRBV5-4 and J usage is TRBJ2-5; 7 positions agree with TRBD1. Germline V gene data show CDR1 as SGHNT and CDR2 as YYREEE (reference sequence). The CDR3 has 14 amino acids. J gave up 2 bases and V 4 bases, and 5 bases lay outside the gene matches. This chain's CDR3 is CASSLGQEQETQYF. The CDR3, as DNA: TGTGCCAGCAGCCTAGGACAGGAACAAGAGACCCAGTACTTC.

This chain uses TRBV6-2 or TRBV6-3 with TRBJ2-3; D gene ambiguous. CDR3 length: 16 amino acids. Germline V gene data show CDR1 as MNHEY and CDR2 as SVGEGT. The ends were cut back, 6 bases at V and 2 bases at J, with 18 bases in the middle. The CDR3 nucleotides read TGTGCCAGCAGCCCAATCGAAAAAGCCACCACAGATACGCAGTATTTT. Translated, it gives CASSPIEKATTDTQYF.

This chain links TRBV19 with TRBJ2-5; 7 bases are a match to TRBD2. The CDR3 is made up of 12 amino acids. J lost 4 bases, V lost 4 bases, and 0 bases had no gene match. Looked up from germline, CDR1 is LNHDA and CDR2 is SQIVND (reference sequence). The CDR3 bases are TGTGCCAGTAGTAGCGGGGGAGAGACCCAGTACTTC. Its protein is CASSSGGETQYF.

This chain uses TRBV10-2 with TRBJ2-1, with 16 bases fitting TRBD2. CDR1 WSHSY and CDR2 SAAADI come from the germline V gene. The CDR3 sequence is 17 residues long. V lost 4 bases and J lost 6; bases outside the gene matches: 6. CDR3 nucleotide sequence: TGCGCCAGCAGTGGCGGGACTAGCGGGGGGGCGATCAATGAGCAGTTCTTC. Protein product: CASSGGTSGGAINEQFF.

This clone was detected once. CDR3 coding DNA: TGTGGAGCCCGGGGAGGGTGGCCCTCCTACGAGCAGTACTTC. This encodes CGARGGWPSYEQYF. J is TRBJ2-7 and V is TRBV7-2; 7 bases fit TRBD2. The CDR3 covers 14 residues. CDR1 and CDR2 (germline): SGHTA, FQGNSA.

The chain links TRBV30 to TRBJ1-1; no clear D gene. CDR1 is GTSNPN and CDR2 is SVGIG in the germline V gene (reference sequence). This CDR3 region has 11 residues. V lost 3 bases and J lost 8, with 10 bases in between. CDR3 region: CAWSAYIEAFF. The CDR3 DNA reads TGTGCCTGGAGCGCATACATAGAAGCTTTCTTT. The full variable domain, its missing parts supplied by reference TRBV30 and TRBJ1-1, is SQTIHQWPATLVQPVGSPLSLECTVEGTSNPNLYWYRQAAGRGLQLLFYSVGIGQISSEVPQNLSASRPQDRQFILSSKKLLLSDSGFYLCAWSAYIEAFFGQGTRLTVV.

V usage is TRBV4-2 and J usage is TRBJ2-3, with 10 bases aligning to TRBD2. Trimming cost V 0 bases and J 10 bases; bases outside gene matches: 7. This CDR3 is 15 amino acids long. The germline V gene encodes CDR1 LGHNA and CDR2 YNFKEQ. The CDR3 sequence: CASSQDLSGGAAQYF. The CDR3 region has the DNA TGTGCCAGCAGCCAAGATCTGAGCGGGGGGGCGGCGCAGTATTTT.

This clone was observed a handful of times. This chain connects TRBV6-2 or TRBV6-3 to TRBJ1-1, with D hard to call. The CDR3 sequence is 13 residues long. Trimming shortened V by 6 bases and J by 3 bases, and 11 bases separated the two germline ends. Per germline, CDR1 MNHEY and CDR2 SVGEGT. DNA of the CDR3: TGTGCCAGCAGCTCAGGCGGGCACACTGAAGCTTTCTTT. It encodes CASSSGGHTEAFF.

The rearrangement links TRBV2 to TRBJ2-2; the match to TRBD1 covers 12 bases. The CDR3 has 15 residues. V gave up 9 bases and J gave up 5 bases; unmatched junction bases: 7. The germline gives CDR1 SNHLY, CDR2 FYNNEI. The CDR3 spells CASSGTGGATGELFF. CDR3 in DNA: TGTGCCAGTTCCGGGACAGGGGGCGCGACCGGGGAGCTGTTTTTT.

This clone was found a few times. The rearrangement links TRBV18 to TRBJ2-1; D is possibly TRBD2 (6 bases). Deletions cut 3 bases from V and 7 bases from J, with 10 bases between. This CDR3 is built from 13 residues. The V gene's germline CDR1 is KGHSH and CDR2 LQKENI. The CDR3 DNA follows: TGTGCCAGCTCACCCGGGGGTATGAATGAGCAGTTCTTC. Amino acids: CASSPGGMNEQFF. The full variable domain, in which reference TRBV18 and TRBJ2-1 provide the parts outside the CDR3, is NAGVMQNPRHLVRRRGQEARLRCSPMKGHSHVYWYRQLPEEGLKFMVYLQKENIIDESGMPKERFSAEFPKEGPSILRIQQVVRGDSAAYFCASSPGGMNEQFFGPGTRLTVL.

This chain links TRBV9 with TRBJ2-5; TRBD1 aligns across 8 bases. V lost 0 bases, J lost 4 bases, and 8 bases stayed unmatched. Germline CDR1 reads SGDLS; CDR2 reads YYNGEE. This CDR3 is 16 amino acids long. The DNA for the CDR3 is TGTGCCAGCAGCGTAGCAGGACAGGGTTCGGCAGAGACCCAGTACTTC. It translates to CASSVAGQGSAETQYF.

V usage is TRBV27 and J usage is TRBJ1-5; D is uncertain. Trimming pared 1 base from V and 9 bases from J, leaving 10 bases between. CDR1 and CDR2 (germline): MNHEY, SMNVEV (reference sequence). CDR3 length: 13 residues. CDR3 DNA: TGTGCCAGCAGTTTATTGAAACGGGGGCCCCAGCATTTT. Translating gives CASSLLKRGPQHF.

In regard to this clone: A read error may account for a junction end that differs from germline. The chain uses TRBV5-1 and TRBJ2-3, with 8 bases fitting TRBD1. CDR1 and CDR2 (germline): SGHRS, YFSETQ. The CDR3 consists of 14 residues. Written as DNA, the CDR3 is TGCGCCAGCACCTTGGACAGGGTGACAGATACGCAGTATTTT. This codes for CASTLDRVTDTQYF.

In DNA form, the CDR3 reads TGCGCCAGCAGCTTAGAAAGCGGGGCCATTTACGAGCAGTACTTC. Its translation is CASSLESGAIYEQYF. V is TRBV5-1 and J is TRBJ2-7, with 7 nucleotides matching TRBD2. CDR3 length: 15 residues. The J segment lost 4 bases and the V segment lost 2 bases, leaving 9 bases of the junction unmatched. Germline assignment: CDR1 SGHRS and CDR2 YFSETQ. The whole variable domain, remainder taken from reference TRBV5-1 and TRBJ2-7, is KAGVTQTPRYLIKTRGQQVTLSCSPISGHRSVSWYQQTPGQGLQFLFEYFSETQRNKGNFPGRFSGRQFSNSRSEMNVSTLELGDSALYLCASSLESGAIYEQYFGPGTRLTVT.

This clone was counted a single time. V gene TRBV6-6 combines with J gene TRBJ1-3; D gene uncertain. Trimming shortened V by 8 bases and J by 4 bases, and 6 bases separated the two germline ends. The CDR3 has 11 residues. Per the germline V gene, CDR1 is MNHNY and CDR2 is SVGAGI (reference sequence). The CDR3 sequence: CASSRGNTIYF. The CDR3 coding sequence is TGTGCCAGCTCGAGGGGAAACACCATATATTTT.

V is TRBV5-1 and J is TRBJ2-5; the match to TRBD2 covers 16 bases. Trimming took 4 bases from V and 13 from J; bases not matched to a gene: 19. This CDR3 contains 18 residues. Per germline, CDR1 SGHRS and CDR2 YFSETQ. CDR3 loop: CASSPNLGTSGRALHSYF. CDR3 bases: TGCGCCAGCAGCCCGAACCTCGGGACTAGCGGGAGGGCCCTCCATTCGTACTTC. Full variable domain (missing parts from reference TRBV5-1 and TRBJ2-5): KAGVTQTPRYLIKTRGQQVTLSCSPISGHRSVSWYQQTPGQGLQFLFEYFSETQRNKGNFPGRFSGRQFSNSRSEMNVSTLELGDSALYLCASSPNLGTSGRALHSYFGPGTRLLVL.

The genes are TRBV15 and TRBJ2-2; TRBD1 aligns across 9 bases. The CDR3 contains 14 residues. V was clipped by 3 bases and J by 6 bases; unmatched bases: 2. Germline V gene data show CDR1 as LNHNV and CDR2 as YYDKDF (reference sequence). The CDR3 nucleotides are TGTGCCACCAGCAGGGGACAGGGATCCGGGGAGCTGTTTTTT. Residues: CATSRGQGSGELFF.

V is TRBV28 and J is TRBJ1-3; D is uncertain. This CDR3 spans 13 amino acids. Trimming shortened V by 3 bases and J by 8 bases, and 11 bases separated the two germline ends. Germline loops: CDR1 MDHEN, CDR2 SYDVKM. CDR3 sequence: CASSLQGRHTIYF. The CDR3 DNA sequence: TGTGCCAGCAGTTTGCAAGGGAGGCACACCATATATTTT.

To note about this clone: An end of the junction does not agree with germline; a read error may underlie this. The genes are TRBV7-2 and TRBJ1-1; D is ambiguous. CDR1 is SGHTA and CDR2 is FQGNSA in the germline V gene. The CDR3 runs 14 residues. The CDR3 spells CASSLATVNSEAFF. The CDR3 DNA follows: TGTGCCAGCAGCTTAGCTACGGTAAACAGTGAAGCTTTCTTT.

The rearrangement joins TRBV6-6 to TRBJ1-5; possibly TRBD1 for D (6 bases). This CDR3 has 15 amino acids. The germline V gene has CDR1 MNHNY and CDR2 SVGAGI (reference sequence). Trimming pared 4 bases from V and 7 bases from J, leaving 17 bases between. The chain's CDR3 is CASSFAQGPRQPQHF. CDR3 bases: TGTGCCAGCAGTTTTGCACAGGGACCCCGGCAGCCCCAGCATTTT.

This clone was found once. The chain has TRBV19 and TRBJ2-3; 7 bases fit TRBD2. The CDR3 consists of 13 residues. Germline V CDR1 and CDR2: LNHDA, SQIVND (reference sequence). J gave up 4 bases and V 11 bases, and 9 bases lay outside the gene matches. The CDR3 reads CASAEGGSDTQYF. CDR3 sequence (DNA): TGTGCCTCGGCGGAGGGAGGGTCAGATACGCAGTATTTT.

The gene calls are TRBV11-2 and TRBJ1-1, with TRBD1 as a possible D gene (6 bases). Trimming shortened V by 6 bases and J by 1 base, and 12 bases separated the two germline ends. Germline assignment: CDR1 SGHAT and CDR2 FQNNGV. There are 14 residues in the CDR3. In DNA, the CDR3 is TGTGCCAGCAGTCGGGACATGGGGAACACTGAAGCTTTCTTT. This codes for CASSRDMGNTEAFF.

J is TRBJ1-1 and V is TRBV27, with no clear D. This CDR3 has 15 amino acids. The germline gives CDR1 MNHEY, CDR2 SMNVEV (reference sequence). V lost 6 bases and J 0 bases, leaving 14 bases between the germline ends. CDR3: CASREGGSMNTEAFF. CDR3 sequence (DNA): TGTGCCAGCAGGGAAGGCGGCTCCATGAACACTGAAGCTTTCTTT.

The rearrangement uses TRBV5-1 and TRBJ2-1; 12 nucleotides match TRBD2. Germline CDR1 SGHRS, CDR2 YFSETQ. Trimming took 4 bases from V and 5 from J; bases not matched to a gene: 4. This CDR3 region has 15 residues. CDR3 in DNA: TGCGCCAGCAGCCCAGGACTAGCGGGAAACAATGAGCAGTTCTTC. Translating gives CASSPGLAGNNEQFF.

The V gene is TRBV7-6, the J gene TRBJ1-1; no reliable D call. The V gene's germline CDR1 is SGHVS and CDR2 FNYEAQ. V gave up 5 bases and J gave up 4 bases, with 11 bases separating them. The CDR3 runs to 13 residues. The CDR3 spells CASSQGGGTEAFF. As DNA, the CDR3 is TGTGCCAGCAGCCAAGGTGGAGGCACTGAAGCTTTCTTT.

CDR3 nucleotides: TGTGCCAGCAGTTACGCTCAGGAACGGGAGACCCAGTACTTC. Amino acid sequence: CASSYAQERETQYF. The chain combines TRBV6-6 with TRBJ2-5; D is undetermined. Trimming pared 2 bases from V and 5 bases from J, leaving 12 bases between. Looked up from germline, CDR1 is MNHNY and CDR2 is SVGAGI (reference sequence). This CDR3 region has 14 residues.

The V and J genes are TRBV18 and TRBJ2-7, with D perhaps matching TRBD2 (5 bases). Trimming took off 0 bases at V and 0 bases at J, with 9 bases between the two ends. This CDR3 region has 15 residues. In germline, CDR1 is KGHSH, CDR2 LQKENI. The CDR3 DNA follows: TGTGCCAGCTCACCACCGGAAGGGAGCTCCTACGAGCAGTACTTC. It yields the protein CASSPPEGSSYEQYF.

This clone occurred a few times. J is TRBJ1-2 and V is TRBV25-1; no firm D call. V was pared by 0 bases and J by 8 bases, with 7 bases between. Looked up from germline, CDR1 is MGHDK and CDR2 is SYGVNS. CDR3 length: 12 residues. This chain's CDR3 is CASSEYRSGYTF. CDR3 coding DNA: TGTGCCAGCAGTGAATACCGGTCCGGCTACACCTTC.

Here the CDR3 DNA reads TGCGCCAGCAGCTTGGTTGGGGGGGCGCGAAGCTCTGAAGCTTTCTTT. Protein sequence: CASSLVGGARSSEAFF. This chain connects TRBV5-1 to TRBJ1-1, with a possible D match to TRBD1 (6 bases). V gave up 0 bases and J gave up 6 bases, with 18 bases separating them. Germline CDR1 reads SGHRS; CDR2 reads YFSETQ. CDR3 length: 16 amino acids. Full variable domain (rest looked up from reference TRBV5-1 and TRBJ1-1): KAGVTQTPRYLIKTRGQQVTLSCSPISGHRSVSWYQQTPGQGLQFLFEYFSETQRNKGNFPGRFSGRQFSNSRSEMNVSTLELGDSALYLCASSLVGGARSSEAFFGQGTRLTVV.